This TCR beta chain originates from a study of blood T cells in healthy people across ages. General study findings and limits: When set beside aged donors, long-lived donors presented more naive CD4+ cells and higher diversity. In older individuals, TCR beta diversity per million T cells was lower, falling roughly linearly with age.

Every sample gave at least 6 micrograms of total RNA when it was extracted. Only one count was recorded for this clonotype. What it binds is unknown. PCR was performed a second time for about 7 to 12 cycles using a sample-barcoded 5' primer and a J-beta primer mix. Each single sample gave us at least 3 million CDR3-containing paired-end reads. TCRdb independently ran MiXCR on the 5' RACE reads; one entry per CDR3 protein. Of about 1 million distinct CDR3 sequences listed, around 45% are singletons. Per germline, CDR1 DFQATT and CDR2 SNEGSKA (reference sequence). This CDR3 contains 16 residues. The V end lost 0 bases, the J end lost 0 bases, and 12 bases lay between the germline ends.

Sequencing used blood. The rearrangement joins TRBV20-1 to TRBJ1-3, with D perhaps matching TRBD1 (5 bases). The sequence came from a woman aged 55-70 years in good health. The CDR3 DNA sequence: TGCAGTGCTAGAGAACCCAGGGAACCCTCTGGAAACACCATATATTTT. It codes for CSAREPREPSGNTIYF.